The present T cell receptor beta chain was sequenced within a study of cytomegalovirus exposure and HLA in healthy donors. Germline loops: CDR1 SEHNR, CDR2 FQNEAQ (reference sequence). The ends lost 4 bases at V and 3 bases at J; junction bases unmatched: 10. The CDR3 extends over 16 amino acids. Findings and limits, study-wide: The study labeled 164 TCR beta chains cytomegalovirus-associated.

Here immunoSEQ multiplex PCR was the method, and the copy in TCRdb shows in-frame clones only, minus some. The sample consists of about 160,000 clones, approximately 96% of them appearing once. From the 120-subject validation cohort, which was separate from the approximately 720-subject first cohort, the donors were drawn. With regard to this clone: No antigen is known for it.

Material for sequencing was PBMCs. The V and J genes are TRBV7-9 and TRBJ2-5, with 8 bases lining up with TRBD2. The receptor's source is a woman between 18 and 29 years old in good health and CMV-seronegative. The CDR3 here is CASSSPGSGGKETQYF. In nucleotides, the CDR3 is TGTGCCAGCAGCTCCCCCGGGAGCGGGGGAAAAGAGACCCAGTACTTC.